The subject of this entry is one T cell receptor beta chain. Per the germline V gene, CDR1 is KGHDR and CDR2 is SFDVKD. Trimming cost V 7 bases and J 1 base, with 14 bases left between them. This CDR3 region has 15 residues. Methods used by the authors: The assay estimated nucleated cells by amplifying reference gene primers. The table came from immunoSEQ multiplex PCR; TCRdb's copy has only in-frame clones and leaves some out. Clone size and V and J calls were adopted from that table, with D and trimming inferred from the DNA. The sample carries fewer than 350,000 clones, approximately 81% recorded once. This entry is derived from a study of blood T cell repertoires in COVID-19. About the study: Whether acute or convalescent, the COVID-19 samples came from the United States, Italy and Spain. Nucleic acid was either cDNA or gDNA, and it came from T cells, B-cell-depleted T cells, or PBMCs.

The TCR originated in a woman in her fifties or sixties with active or convalescent COVID-19. Sequencing was done on a sample of peripheral blood. V usage is TRBV24-1 and J usage is TRBJ2-3, with D maybe TRBD1 (5 bases). The CDR3 loop reads CATSKGLGRTDTQYF. The CDR3 DNA reads TGTGCCACCAGCAAGGGGTTGGGGCGCACAGATACGCAGTATTTT.